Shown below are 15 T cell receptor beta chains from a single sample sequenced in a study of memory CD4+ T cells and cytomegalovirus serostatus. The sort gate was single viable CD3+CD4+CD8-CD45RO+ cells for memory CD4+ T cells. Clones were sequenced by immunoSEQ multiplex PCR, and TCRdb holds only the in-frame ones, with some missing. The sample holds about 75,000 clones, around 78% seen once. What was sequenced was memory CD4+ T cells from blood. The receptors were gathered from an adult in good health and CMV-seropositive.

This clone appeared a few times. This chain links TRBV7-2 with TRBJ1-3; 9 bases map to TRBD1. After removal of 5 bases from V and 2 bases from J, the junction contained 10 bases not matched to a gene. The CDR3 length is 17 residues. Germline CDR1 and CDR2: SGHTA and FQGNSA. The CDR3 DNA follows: TGTGCCAGCAGCCCCGGGACAGGGAACGTCCCTGGAAACACCATATATTTT. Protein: CASSPGTGNVPGNTIYF.

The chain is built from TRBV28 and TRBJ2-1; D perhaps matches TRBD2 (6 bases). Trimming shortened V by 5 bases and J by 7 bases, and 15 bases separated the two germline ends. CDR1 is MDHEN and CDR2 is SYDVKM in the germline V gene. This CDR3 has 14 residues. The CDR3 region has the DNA TGTGCCAGCAGTCGCGGGACCCCTGGGAATGAGCAGTTCTTC. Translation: CASSRGTPGNEQFF.

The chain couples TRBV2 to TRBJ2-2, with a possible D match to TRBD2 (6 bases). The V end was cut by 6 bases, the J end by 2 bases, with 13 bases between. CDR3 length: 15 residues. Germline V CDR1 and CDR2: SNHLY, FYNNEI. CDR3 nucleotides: TGTGCCAGCAGGCGCGGGACGGTAAACACCGGGGAGCTGTTTTTT. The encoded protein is CASRRGTVNTGELFF.

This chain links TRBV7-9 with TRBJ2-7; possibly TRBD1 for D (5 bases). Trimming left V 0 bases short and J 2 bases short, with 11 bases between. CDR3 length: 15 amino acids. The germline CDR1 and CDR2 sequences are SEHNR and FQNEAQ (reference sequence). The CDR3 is CASSLAPQGPYEQYV. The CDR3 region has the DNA TGTGCCAGCAGCTTAGCGCCTCAGGGCCCCTACGAGCAGTACGTC.

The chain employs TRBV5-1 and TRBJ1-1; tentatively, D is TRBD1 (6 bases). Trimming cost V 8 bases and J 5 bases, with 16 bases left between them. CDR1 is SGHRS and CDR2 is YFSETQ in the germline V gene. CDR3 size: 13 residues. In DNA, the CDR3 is TGCGCCAGTAAGATGGCAGGGGATACTGAAGCTTTCTTT. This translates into CASKMAGDTEAFF.

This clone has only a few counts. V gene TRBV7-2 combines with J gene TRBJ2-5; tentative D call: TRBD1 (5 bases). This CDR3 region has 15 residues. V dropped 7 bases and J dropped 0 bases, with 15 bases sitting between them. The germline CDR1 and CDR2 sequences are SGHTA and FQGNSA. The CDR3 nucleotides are TGTGCCAGCACCCCACAGGCCGCGTACCAAGAGACCCAGTACTTC. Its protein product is CASTPQAAYQETQYF.

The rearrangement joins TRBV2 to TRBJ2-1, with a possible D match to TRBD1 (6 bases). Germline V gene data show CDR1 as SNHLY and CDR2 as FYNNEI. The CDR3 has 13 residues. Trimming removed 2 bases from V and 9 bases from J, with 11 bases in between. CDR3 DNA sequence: TGTGCCAGCAGTGAATATCTAGGGGGTGAGCAGTTCTTC. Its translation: CASSEYLGGEQFF.

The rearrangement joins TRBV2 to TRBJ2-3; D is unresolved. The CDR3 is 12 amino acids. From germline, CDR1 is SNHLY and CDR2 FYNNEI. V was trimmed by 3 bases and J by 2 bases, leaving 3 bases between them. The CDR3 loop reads CASSDDTDTQYF. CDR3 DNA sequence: TGTGCCAGCAGTGACGACACAGATACGCAGTATTTT.

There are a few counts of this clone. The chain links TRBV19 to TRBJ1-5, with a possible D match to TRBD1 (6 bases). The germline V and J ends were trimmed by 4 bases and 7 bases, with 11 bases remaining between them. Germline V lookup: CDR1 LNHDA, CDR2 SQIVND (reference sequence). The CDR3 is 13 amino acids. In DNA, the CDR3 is TGTGCCAGTAGTACAACAGGGCCCCAGCCCCAGCATTTT. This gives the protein CASSTTGPQPQHF. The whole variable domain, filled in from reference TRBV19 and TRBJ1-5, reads DGGITQSPKYLFRKEGQNVTLSCEQNLNHDAMYWYRQDPGQGLRLIYYSQIVNDFQKGDIAEGYSVSREKKESFPLTVTSAQKNPTAFYLCASSTTGPQPQHFGDGTRLSIL.

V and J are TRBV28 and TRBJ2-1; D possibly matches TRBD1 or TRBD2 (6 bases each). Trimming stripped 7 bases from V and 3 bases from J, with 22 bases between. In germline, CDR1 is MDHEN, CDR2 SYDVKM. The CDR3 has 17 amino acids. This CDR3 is CASKWNAGTTLYNEQFF. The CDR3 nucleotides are TGTGCCAGCAAATGGAACGCGGGGACAACTCTCTACAATGAGCAGTTCTTC.

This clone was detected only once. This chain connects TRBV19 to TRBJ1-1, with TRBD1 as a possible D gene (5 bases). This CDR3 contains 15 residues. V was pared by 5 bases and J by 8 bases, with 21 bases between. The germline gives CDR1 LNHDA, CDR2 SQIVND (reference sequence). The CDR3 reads CASSGGAWGIEEAFF. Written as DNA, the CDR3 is TGTGCCAGTAGTGGAGGGGCGTGGGGAATAGAGGAAGCTTTCTTT.

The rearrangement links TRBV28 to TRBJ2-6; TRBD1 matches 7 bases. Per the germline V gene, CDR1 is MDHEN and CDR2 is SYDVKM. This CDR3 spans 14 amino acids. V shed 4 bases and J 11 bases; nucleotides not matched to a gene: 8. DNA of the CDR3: TGTGCCAGCAGTTCGACAGGGTCCCGGCACGTCCTGACTTTC. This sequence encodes CASSSTGSRHVLTF. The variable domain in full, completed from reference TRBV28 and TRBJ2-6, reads DVKVTQSSRYLVKRTGEKVFLECVQDMDHENMFWYRQDPGLGLRLIYFSYDVKMKEKGDIPEGYSVSREKKERFSLILESASTNQTSMYLCASSSTGSRHVLTFGAGSRLTVL.

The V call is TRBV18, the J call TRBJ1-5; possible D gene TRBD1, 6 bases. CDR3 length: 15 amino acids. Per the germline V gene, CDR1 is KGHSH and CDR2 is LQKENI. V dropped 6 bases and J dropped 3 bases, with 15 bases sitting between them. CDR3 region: CASSFSGANNQPQHF. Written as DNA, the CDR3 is TGTGCCAGCTCGTTTTCAGGGGCCAACAATCAGCCCCAGCATTTT.

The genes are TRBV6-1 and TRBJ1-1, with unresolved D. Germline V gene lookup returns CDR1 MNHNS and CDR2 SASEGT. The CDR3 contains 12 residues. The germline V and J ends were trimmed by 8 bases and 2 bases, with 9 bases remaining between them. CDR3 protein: CASGRVNTEAFF. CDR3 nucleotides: TGTGCCAGCGGCCGCGTTAACACTGAAGCTTTCTTT.

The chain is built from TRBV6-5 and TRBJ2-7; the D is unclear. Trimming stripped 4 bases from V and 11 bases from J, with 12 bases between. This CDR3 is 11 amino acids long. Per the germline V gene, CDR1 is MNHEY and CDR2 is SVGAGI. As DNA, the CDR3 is TGTGCCAGCAGTTCGGCCCAAAGGGAGTACTTC. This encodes CASSSAQREYF.